The T cell receptor (beta chain) described here comes from a study of identical twins. Each CDR3 protein is one row after TCRdb ran MiXCR on the 5' RACE reads. Of about 690,000 distinct CDR3 sequences in the sample, around 21% were seen once. J gave up 3 bases and V 0 bases, and 5 bases lay outside the gene matches. The CDR3 extends over 15 amino acids. Germline lookup yields CDR1 SGHVS and CDR2 FNYEAQ. This clonotype was counted once. This same sample was also part of a study on T cells expressing NK-cell markers.

The J gene is TRBJ2-7, the V gene TRBV7-6; 7 nucleotides align to TRBD1. This clonotype was obtained from a woman aged 18-30 years in good health. The material sequenced was PBMCs. This chain's CDR3 is CASSLARGQYYEQYF. CDR3 in DNA: TGTGCCAGCAGCTTAGCAAGGGGACAGTACTACGAGCAGTACTTC. Full variable domain (remainder filled in from reference TRBV7-6 and TRBJ2-7): GAGVSQSPRYKVTKRGQDVALRCDPISGHVSLYWYRQALGQGPEFLTYFNYEAQQDKSGLPNDRFSAERPEGSISTLTIQRTEQRDSAMYRCASSLARGQYYEQYFGPGTRLTVT.